The sequence of this T cell receptor (beta chain) was determined in a study of OX40 agonist ivuxolimab in advanced cancers. Study background: The diagnoses of dose-escalation patients were hepatocellular carcinoma, melanoma, renal cell or head and neck cancer. Two patients with cutaneous melanoma and one with hepatocellular carcinoma, three in total, showed partial responses.

Points from the study as a whole: Partial responders at 0.1-3.0 mg/kg showed near-lowest clonal expansion.

The table came from immunoSEQ multiplex PCR; TCRdb's copy has only in-frame clones and leaves some out. The table includes about 68,000 clones, approximately 87% detected once. In regard to this clone: The antigen remains unidentified.

Looked up from germline, CDR1 is MGHRA and CDR2 is YSYEKL. V was clipped by 1 base and J by 3 bases, with 13 bases between them. The CDR3 length is 16 residues. The V call is TRBV4-1, the J call TRBJ1-5; a weak D match, TRBD1 (5 bases). The sequence was collected from an adult with an advanced solid tumor such as melanoma, head and neck, liver or kidney cancer. The sequencing used CD4+ or CD8+ T cells sorted from blood, collected in a trial of the OX40 agonist ivuxolimab. CDR3 nucleotide sequence: TGCGCCAGCAGCCAAGGGGGAGGGGCTCTCAATCAGCCCCAGCATTTT. It codes for CASSQGGGALNQPQHF.